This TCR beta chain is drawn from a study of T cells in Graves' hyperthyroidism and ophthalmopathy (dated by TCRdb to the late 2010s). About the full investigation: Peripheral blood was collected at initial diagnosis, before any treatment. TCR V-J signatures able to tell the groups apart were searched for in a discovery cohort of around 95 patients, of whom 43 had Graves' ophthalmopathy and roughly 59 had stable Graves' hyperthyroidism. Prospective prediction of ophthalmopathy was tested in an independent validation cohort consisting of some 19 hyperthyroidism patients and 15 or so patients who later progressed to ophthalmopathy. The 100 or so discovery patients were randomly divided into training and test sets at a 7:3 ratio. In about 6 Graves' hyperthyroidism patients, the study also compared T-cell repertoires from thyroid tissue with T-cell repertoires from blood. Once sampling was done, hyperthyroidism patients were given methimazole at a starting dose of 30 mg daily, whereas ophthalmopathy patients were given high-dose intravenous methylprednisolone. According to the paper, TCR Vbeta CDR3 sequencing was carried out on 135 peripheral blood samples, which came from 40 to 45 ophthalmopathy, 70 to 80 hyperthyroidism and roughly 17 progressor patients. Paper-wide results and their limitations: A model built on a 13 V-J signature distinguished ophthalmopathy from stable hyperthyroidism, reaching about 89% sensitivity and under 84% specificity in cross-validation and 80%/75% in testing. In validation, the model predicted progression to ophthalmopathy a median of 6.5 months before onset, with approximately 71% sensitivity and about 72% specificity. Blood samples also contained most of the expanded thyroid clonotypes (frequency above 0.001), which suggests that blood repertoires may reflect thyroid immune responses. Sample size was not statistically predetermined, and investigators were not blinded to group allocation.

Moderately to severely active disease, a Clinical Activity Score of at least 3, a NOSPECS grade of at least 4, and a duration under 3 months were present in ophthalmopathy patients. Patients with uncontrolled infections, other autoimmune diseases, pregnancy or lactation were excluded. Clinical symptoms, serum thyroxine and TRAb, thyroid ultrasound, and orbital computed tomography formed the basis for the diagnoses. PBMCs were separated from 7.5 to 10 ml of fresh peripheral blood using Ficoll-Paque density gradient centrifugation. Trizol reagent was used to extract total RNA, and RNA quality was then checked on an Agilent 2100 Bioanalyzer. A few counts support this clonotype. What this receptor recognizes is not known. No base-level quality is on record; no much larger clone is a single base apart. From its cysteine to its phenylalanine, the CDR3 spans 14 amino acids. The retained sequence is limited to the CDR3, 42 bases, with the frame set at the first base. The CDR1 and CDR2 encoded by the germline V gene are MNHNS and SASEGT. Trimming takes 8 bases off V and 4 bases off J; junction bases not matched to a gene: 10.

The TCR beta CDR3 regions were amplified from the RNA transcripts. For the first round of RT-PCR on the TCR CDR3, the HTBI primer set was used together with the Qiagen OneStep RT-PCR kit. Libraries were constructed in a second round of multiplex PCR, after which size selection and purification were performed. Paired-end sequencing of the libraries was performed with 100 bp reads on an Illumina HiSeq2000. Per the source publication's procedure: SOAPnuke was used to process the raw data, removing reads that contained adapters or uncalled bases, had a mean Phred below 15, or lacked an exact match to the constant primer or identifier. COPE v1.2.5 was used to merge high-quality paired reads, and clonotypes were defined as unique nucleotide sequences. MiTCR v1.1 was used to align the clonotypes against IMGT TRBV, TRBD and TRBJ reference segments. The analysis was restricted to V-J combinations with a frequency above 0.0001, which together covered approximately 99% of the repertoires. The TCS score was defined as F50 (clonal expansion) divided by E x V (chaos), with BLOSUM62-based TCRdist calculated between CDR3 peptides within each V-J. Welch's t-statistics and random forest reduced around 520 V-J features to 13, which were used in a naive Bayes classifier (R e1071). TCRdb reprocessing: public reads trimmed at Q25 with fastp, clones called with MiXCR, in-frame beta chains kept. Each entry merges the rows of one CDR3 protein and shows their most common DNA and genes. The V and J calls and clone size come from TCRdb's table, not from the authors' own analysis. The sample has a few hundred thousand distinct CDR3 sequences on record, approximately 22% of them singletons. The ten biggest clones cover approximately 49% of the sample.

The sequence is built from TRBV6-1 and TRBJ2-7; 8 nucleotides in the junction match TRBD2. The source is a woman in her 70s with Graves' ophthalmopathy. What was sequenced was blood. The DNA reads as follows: TGTGCCAGCGCACGGGGGGGGGGGTTATACGAGCAGTACTTC. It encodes CASARGGGLYEQYF.